This TCR beta chain was documented in a study of radiotherapy plus CTLA-4 blockade in lung cancer. The study's findings and limits: Clones of tumor-derived TCRs expanded in blood after radiotherapy plus ipilimumab.

Here immunoSEQ multiplex PCR was the method, and the copy in TCRdb shows in-frame clones only, minus some. Altogether approximately 80,000 clones are present, roughly four fifths being singletons, with the ten largest covering 8% to 10%. On this clone: Its target is unknown.

Germline assignment: CDR1 MNHNY and CDR2 SVGAGI (reference sequence). This CDR3 region has 14 residues. The chain combines TRBV6-6 with TRBJ2-5, with D perhaps matching TRBD2 (6 bases). Near its end, the DNA agrees better with TRBJ2-7, so the J call may be wrong. The receptor comes from a human donor with non-small cell lung cancer whose response to radiotherapy plus ipilimumab could not be evaluated. The material sequenced was peripheral blood, taken from a patient treated with radiotherapy plus ipilimumab. This chain's CDR3 is CASRSGATGREQYF. As DNA, the CDR3 is TGTGCCAGCAGGTCGGGAGCCACGGGCCGCGAGCAGTACTTC.